A single sample is the source of the 32 T cell receptor beta chains below, sequenced in a study of control samples from healthy donors and cancer patients. Profiled with immunoSEQ multiplex PCR; TCRdb holds only in-frame clones, not every one. Of about 100,000 clones in the sample, about 90% are singletons; the top ten hold over 15%. Sequencing input: blood. The source is a woman aged 50 to 65 in good health.

This clone was picked up a small number of times. Written as DNA, the CDR3 is TGCGCCAGCAGCCGGCGGGGAGGGACTAGCGGACACAATGAGCAGTTCTTC. Translating it yields CASSRRGGTSGHNEQFF. This chain connects TRBV4-3 to TRBJ2-1; 11 bases align to TRBD2. CDR1 is LGHNA and CDR2 is YSLEER in the germline V gene. V was pared by 4 bases and J by 5 bases, with 10 bases of the junction left unmatched. The CDR3 has 17 amino acids.

The chain recombines TRBV15 with TRBJ2-3; TRBD1 agrees at 8 bases. Looked up from germline, CDR1 is LNHNV and CDR2 is YYDKDF (reference sequence). The junction had 9 bases not matched to a gene; V was cut back by 4 bases and J by 3 bases. This CDR3 contains 16 residues. CDR3 sequence reads: CATSKEPTGVTDTQYF. CDR3 DNA sequence: TGTGCCACCAGCAAAGAACCGACAGGGGTGACAGATACGCAGTATTTT.

J is TRBJ2-4 and V is TRBV7-2, with 7 positions matching TRBD2. Per germline, CDR1 SGHTA and CDR2 FQGNSA. The CDR3 runs to 13 residues. The J segment lost 5 bases and the V segment lost 5 bases, leaving 3 bases of the junction unmatched. CDR3 sequence: CASSPSGENIQYF. The CDR3 bases are TGTGCCAGCAGCCCCAGCGGGGAAAACATTCAGTACTTC.

This chain links TRBV27 with TRBJ2-2; TRBD2 is a possible D gene (6 bases). V was trimmed by 5 bases and J by 0 bases, leaving 16 bases between them. This CDR3 is 17 amino acids long. From germline, CDR1 is MNHEY and CDR2 SMNVEV (reference sequence). CDR3 sequence (DNA): TGTGCCAGCAGTCCCCCTCGACTAGAGGCGAACACCGGGGAGCTGTTTTTT. Encoded protein: CASSPPRLEANTGELFF.

The chain is built from TRBV5-4 and TRBJ1-3; 9 nucleotides agree with TRBD1. Germline loops: CDR1 SGHNT, CDR2 YYREEE (reference sequence). With V trimmed by 3 bases and J by 4 bases, 5 bases remained unmatched. This CDR3 has 15 residues. The CDR3 DNA reads as TGTGCCAGCAGCTCAGGGACAGGGACAGGAAACACCATATATTTT. It translates to CASSSGTGTGNTIYF.

The chain employs TRBV25-1 and TRBJ2-1; tentatively, D is TRBD1 (5 bases). V was clipped by 7 bases and J by 8 bases, with 9 bases between them. The CDR3 is 11 residues long. Germline loops: CDR1 MGHDK, CDR2 SYGVNS. CDR3 loop: CASNHRYEQFF. The CDR3 region has the DNA TGTGCCAGCAACCACAGGTATGAGCAGTTCTTC.

This clone was counted once. The chain links TRBV5-1 to TRBJ1-2; D possibly corresponds to TRBD1 (5 bases). CDR1 is SGHRS and CDR2 is YFSETQ in the germline V gene. Trimming took off 4 bases at V and 6 bases at J, with 19 bases between the two ends. The CDR3 is 15 amino acids. The CDR3 DNA follows: TGCGCCAGCAGCCAACACACTGGGACTACAGATGGCTACACCTTC. It encodes CASSQHTGTTDGYTF.

This chain connects TRBV6-2 or TRBV6-3 to TRBJ1-4; no clear D gene. The germline V gene has CDR1 MNHEY and CDR2 SVGEGT. The ends were cut back, 2 bases at V and 5 bases at J, with 15 bases in the middle. This CDR3 is built from 16 residues. This CDR3 reads CASSYPPGRLNEKLFF. In nucleotides, the CDR3 is TGTGCCAGCAGTTACCCGCCAGGCAGATTGAATGAAAAACTGTTTTTT.

The chain links TRBV7-8 to TRBJ2-1; 8 positions match TRBD2. The CDR3 extends over 15 amino acids. Trimming cost V 0 bases and J 7 bases; bases outside gene matches: 5. Germline CDR1 and CDR2: SGHVS and FQNEAQ. The DNA of the CDR3 is TGTGCCAGCAGCTTAGCCGGGGGGGGGAGGAATGAGCAGTTCTTC. Encoded protein: CASSLAGGGRNEQFF.

The chain couples TRBV5-1 to TRBJ1-1; D ambiguous. The CDR3 totals 14 residues. V lost 4 bases, J lost 6 bases, and 16 bases lay in between. CDR1 is SGHRS and CDR2 is YFSETQ in the germline V gene. CDR3 bases: TGCGCCAGCAGCCCCGCGAGGGATGGGTCTGAAGCTTTCTTT. This codes for CASSPARDGSEAFF. The full variable domain, its missing parts supplied by reference TRBV5-1 and TRBJ1-1, is KAGVTQTPRYLIKTRGQQVTLSCSPISGHRSVSWYQQTPGQGLQFLFEYFSETQRNKGNFPGRFSGRQFSNSRSEMNVSTLELGDSALYLCASSPARDGSEAFFGQGTRLTVV.

This chain connects TRBV9 to TRBJ2-1, with 11 bases fitting TRBD1. V gave up 4 bases and J gave up 9 bases; unmatched junction bases: 3. CDR1 and CDR2 (germline): SGDLS, YYNGEE. The CDR3 has 13 amino acids. As DNA, the CDR3 is TGTGCCAGCAGCTCAGGGACAGGGGGTGAGCAGTTCTTC. It is translated as CASSSGTGGEQFF.

The chain combines TRBV20-1 with TRBJ2-2, with no clear D. Germline CDR1 and CDR2: DFQATT and SNEGSKA (reference sequence). This CDR3 has 10 residues. V lost 7 bases, J lost 4 bases, and 4 bases lay in between. The chain's CDR3 is CSVITGELFF. Here the CDR3 DNA reads TGCAGTGTCATCACCGGGGAGCTGTTTTTT.

V gene TRBV6-6 combines with J gene TRBJ2-2, with D hard to call. Trimming took 2 bases from V and 4 from J, leaving 8 bases between them. The germline V gene has CDR1 MNHNY and CDR2 SVGAGI (reference sequence). The CDR3 length is 14 residues. The CDR3, as DNA: TGTGCCAGCAGTTACGGTTCTTCCACCGGGGAGCTGTTTTTT. As protein: CASSYGSSTGELFF.

In nucleotides, the CDR3 is TGTGCCAGCAGTCCGGGGCGGGGATCTTACAATGAGCAGTTCTTC. It is translated as CASSPGRGSYNEQFF. The V gene is TRBV7-3, the J gene TRBJ2-1; maybe TRBD2 (6 bases). V gave up 6 bases and J gave up 4 bases, with 16 bases separating them. Germline V gene sequence: CDR1 SGHTA, CDR2 FQGTGA. The CDR3 runs to 15 residues.

The chain joins TRBV5-1 to TRBJ1-3; the match to TRBD1 covers 8 bases. CDR1 and CDR2 from the germline V gene are SGHRS and YFSETQ. V shed 0 bases, J shed 4 bases, and the junction held 6 bases outside the gene matches. This CDR3 has 16 amino acids. CDR3 coding DNA: TGCGCCAGCAGCTTGGGTCCAGGGGGCTCGGGAAACACCATATATTTT. Translation: CASSLGPGGSGNTIYF.

The chain is built from TRBV3-1 (or the pseudogene TRBV3-2) and TRBJ1-2; a possible D gene is TRBD1 (6 bases). Germline V gene lookup returns CDR1 LGHDT and CDR2 YNNKEL (reference sequence). CDR3 length: 12 amino acids. V dropped 7 bases and J dropped 6 bases, with 12 bases sitting between them. DNA for the CDR3: TGTGCCAGCAAGGGGGAGGTGCATGGCTACACCTTC. It translates to CASKGEVHGYTF.

The gene calls are TRBV2 and TRBJ2-1; D could derive from TRBD1 or TRBD2 (6 bases each). The V end lost 6 bases, the J end lost 3 bases, and 15 bases lay between the germline ends. Germline V gives CDR1 SNHLY, CDR2 FYNNEI. The CDR3 runs to 15 residues. CDR3 loop: CASRRRDTVYNEQFF. The DNA for the CDR3 is TGTGCCAGCAGGAGGAGGGACACGGTCTACAATGAGCAGTTCTTC.

V and J are TRBV30 and TRBJ1-4, with 7 nucleotides matching TRBD1. With 0 bases clipped from V and 7 bases from J, the junction kept 11 bases outside the gene matches. Germline V gene data show CDR1 as GTSNPN and CDR2 as SVGIG (reference sequence). The CDR3 totals 16 residues. The CDR3 DNA reads TGTGCCTGGAGTGTTACCGAGACAGGGAGCTCTGAAAAACTGTTTTTT. It encodes CAWSVTETGSSEKLFF.

The V gene is TRBV30, the J gene TRBJ1-3; D remains ambiguous. The germline gives CDR1 GTSNPN, CDR2 SVGIG (reference sequence). CDR3 size: 12 residues. Trimming took off 0 bases at V and 9 bases at J, with 9 bases between the two ends. CDR3 in amino acids: CAWSVGGSTIYF. CDR3 coding DNA: TGTGCCTGGAGTGTAGGAGGGAGCACCATATATTTT.

DNA of the CDR3: TGTGCTAGTGGTCCGGGACAGGGTGCCCACGAGCAGTACGTC. It codes for CASGPGQGAHEQYV. The chain links TRBV12-5 to TRBJ2-7; 9 positions match TRBD1. This CDR3 is built from 14 residues. V lost 5 bases to trimming and J lost 5 bases; unmatched junction nucleotides: 7. Germline CDR1 LGHNT, CDR2 FRNRAP.

The chain employs TRBV5-4 and TRBJ1-2; a possible D gene is TRBD1 (6 bases). The CDR3 contains 13 residues. Germline values: CDR1 SGHNT, CDR2 YYREEE (reference sequence). Trimming cost V 2 bases and J 4 bases, with 9 bases left between them. The CDR3 nucleotides read TGTGCCAGCAGCTTATGGGGGGCCTATGGCTACACCTTC. It specifies CASSLWGAYGYTF.

The chain uses TRBV15 and TRBJ2-1; possibly TRBD1 for D (6 bases). Trimming took 3 bases from V and 7 from J, leaving 7 bases between them. CDR3 length: 12 amino acids. Germline loops: CDR1 LNHNV, CDR2 YYDKDF (reference sequence). The CDR3 coding sequence is TGTGCCACCAGCAGTGGGACAAATGAGCAGTTCTTC. It specifies CATSSGTNEQFF.

The rearrangement uses TRBV19 and TRBJ1-5; D not resolved. This CDR3 spans 14 amino acids. Germline CDR1 LNHDA, CDR2 SQIVND (reference sequence). V was cut by 9 bases and J by 0 bases, with 12 bases left in between. The CDR3: CASGDRNSNQPQHF. DNA for the CDR3: TGTGCCAGCGGAGATCGGAATAGCAATCAGCCCCAGCATTTT.

The genes are TRBV27 and TRBJ2-1; the match to TRBD2 covers 10 bases. The CDR3 contains 15 residues. The V segment lost 3 bases and the J segment 7 bases; nucleotides outside the gene matches: 6. Germline CDR1 reads MNHEY; CDR2 reads SMNVEV (reference sequence). This chain's CDR3 is CASSFMSGGANEQFF. In DNA form, the CDR3 reads TGTGCCAGCAGTTTTATGAGCGGGGGGGCAAATGAGCAGTTCTTC.

The chain carries TRBV5-6 and TRBJ2-5; 12 nucleotides agree with TRBD1. V was clipped by 4 bases and J by 5 bases; unmatched bases: 9. Germline CDR1 and CDR2: SGHDT and YYEEEE. The CDR3 covers 16 residues. The CDR3 coding sequence is TGTGCCAGCAGCGGCCGGGACAGGGGGCTATGGGAGACCCAGTACTTC. Protein product: CASSGRDRGLWETQYF.

This clone has a handful of counts. The rearrangement joins TRBV6-1 to TRBJ1-5, with a possible D match to TRBD1 (6 bases). With 3 bases removed from V and 2 bases from J, the gap between germline ends came to 14 bases. Germline V gives CDR1 MNHNS, CDR2 SASEGT. The CDR3 sequence is 16 residues long. CDR3 protein: CASSERDKGGNQPQHF. CDR3 nucleotide sequence: TGTGCCAGCAGTGAGAGGGACAAAGGAGGCAATCAGCCCCAGCATTTT.

The genes are TRBV27 and TRBJ2-1, with TRBD2 identical over 7 bases. The CDR3 sequence is 14 residues long. The junction had 4 bases not matched to a gene; V was cut back by 5 bases and J by 3 bases. The germline CDR1 and CDR2 sequences are MNHEY and SMNVEV (reference sequence). The CDR3 nucleotides read TGTGCCAGCAGTGGGGGACTACACTACAATGAGCAGTTCTTC. Amino acid sequence: CASSGGLHYNEQFF.

V usage is TRBV18 and J usage is TRBJ1-2; D is ambiguous. Trimming left V 4 bases short and J 0 bases short, with 15 bases between. The germline CDR1 and CDR2 sequences are KGHSH and LQKENI. This CDR3 contains 16 residues. As DNA, the CDR3 is TGTGCCAGCTCACTCATTAGTGAAGGAGCTAACTATGGCTACACCTTC. Translated: CASSLISEGANYGYTF.

CDR3 sequence: CASSPGRGNQPQHF. CDR3 nucleotides: TGTGCCAGCAGCCCCGGCCGGGGCAATCAGCCCCAGCATTTT. The J gene is TRBJ1-5, the V gene TRBV7-2; no reliable D call. Trimming stripped 5 bases from V and 2 bases from J, with 10 bases between. This CDR3 region has 14 residues. Germline CDR1 and CDR2: SGHTA and FQGNSA. The full variable domain, with the rest looked up from reference TRBV7-2 and TRBJ1-5, is GAGVSQSPSNKVTEKGKDVELRCDPISGHTALYWYRQSLGQGLEFLIYFQGNSAPDKSGLPSDRFSAERTGGSVSTLTIQRTQQEDSAVYLCASSPGRGNQPQHFGDGTRLSIL.

The chain employs TRBV6-5 and TRBJ2-1, with D uncertain. The CDR3 loop spans 13 amino acids. From germline, CDR1 is MNHEY and CDR2 SVGAGI. Trimming pared 8 bases from V and 7 bases from J, leaving 15 bases between. Here the CDR3 DNA reads TGTGCCAGCCTGAGTCGTTTCCAGAATGAGCAGTTCTTC. Amino acids: CASLSRFQNEQFF.

The chain uses TRBV18 and TRBJ1-5, with 7 bases lining up with TRBD1. Germline CDR1 reads KGHSH; CDR2 reads LQKENI. With 3 bases clipped from V and 6 bases from J, the junction kept 17 bases outside the gene matches. The CDR3 consists of 18 residues. In nucleotides, the CDR3 is TGTGCCAGCTCACCTACCTCCCCAGGGGGAGGGTCCAGTCAGCCCCAGCATTTT. Translation: CASSPTSPGGGSSQPQHF.

J is TRBJ2-1 and V is TRBV4-3, with D hard to call. Between the trimmed V and J ends, which lost 5 bases and 9 bases, there was a span of 8 bases. The CDR3 loop spans 11 amino acids. Germline CDR1 is LGHNA and CDR2 is YSLEER. The chain's CDR3 is CASSGSFEQFF. In DNA form, the CDR3 reads TGCGCCAGCAGCGGTAGTTTTGAGCAGTTCTTC.